This T cell receptor (beta chain) was captured in a study of cytotoxic CD8 clonotypes in ibrutinib-treated CLL (dated by TCRdb to the early 2020s). Notes on the research overall: The cohort had 11 to 12 relapsed/refractory and under 16 treatment-naive patients; some 17 were IGHV unmutated. Longitudinal samples were obtainable from about 30% of the 86 participants in the trial. Patients were still on ibrutinib when every remission and progressive disease sample was collected. Samples averaged approximately 260,000 productive templates and tens of thousands of productive rearrangements. Response samples were taken after a median of 12 months on treatment, ranging from roughly 6 to 36 months. Partial responses were observed in 24 patients and complete responses in 2; after a median follow-up of around 64 months, remission was maintained in approximately 14 patients and progression was observed in approximately twelve. Cryopreserved peripheral blood mononuclear cells were obtained before treatment, at response, and at either sustained remission or disease progression.

Reading the germline V gene gives CDR1 SGHTA and CDR2 FQGTGA. Counted from cysteine to phenylalanine, this CDR3 has 17 amino acids. Solely the CDR3 DNA is kept, with 51 bases framed from the first base. V and J are trimmed by 5 bases and 9 bases, and the gene matches miss 18 bases of the junction. On this clone itself: Its antigen target is currently unknown. Within one base of it there is no much larger clone, and no base qualities were kept.

On the study overall, not on this receptor specifically: An increase in clonality was observed at ibrutinib response, with clonality remaining stable during sustained remission and falling back toward baseline at progression. Public clonotypes were rare and either shrank or stayed stable during treatment, and the rise in clonality at ibrutinib response reflected expansion of private clonotypes. Baseline clonality exceeded that of age-matched healthy donors and correlated strongly with circulating CD8+ T-cell counts. Sampling times were not matched between patients in sustained remission and patients whose disease was progressing, and lymph node repertoires were not examined.

The sample's time point label is to be understood as: roughly 12 months on ibrutinib. For TCR beta library preparation, roughly 2 micrograms of genomic DNA was extracted from cryopreserved PBMCs. Longitudinal blood samples from CLL patients on ibrutinib monotherapy were analyzed using high-throughput TCR beta sequencing. The patients took part in an open-label, single-center phase 2 trial of ibrutinib monotherapy. The goal of deep resolution MiSeq sequencing was a depth between 1 in 1 million and 1 in 200,000 T cells, and coverage averaged 10x per clonotype. TCR beta libraries were generated with the immunoSEQ hsTCRB Kit. The authors' analysis ran thus. The data were analyzed with ImmunoSEQ Analyzer and ImmunoSEQ Data Assistant, and V, D and J gene assignments followed IMGT definitions. Clonality, with values ranging from 0 to 1, was calculated as one minus the normalized Shannon entropy of productive rearrangement frequencies. Only overrepresented clonotypes making up at least 0.05% of the repertoire of each patient were included in the public clonotype analysis. Roughly 13 age-matched healthy donor repertoires from immuneACCESS were used as controls for clonality. Imported from immuneACCESS, the table was reduced by TCRdb to in-frame sequences with V and J called. These copies leave out some clones; in studies compared against another copy, an unresolved V gene accounts for under half, and the cause of the remainder is not known. V, J and clone size are taken as reported in that table, and D and trimming were inferred from the DNA itself. Counted in this sample were fewer than 90,000 clones; around 65% of them appeared once. The ten largest make up under 6% of the sample.

This TCR came from a human donor with chronic lymphocytic leukemia. Source: PBMCs, taken after 12 months of ibrutinib treatment. The V gene is TRBV7-3 and the J gene is TRBJ2-1; 8 junctional bases match TRBD2. Here the CDR3 is given as CASSKFGTRGLGSEQFF. In nucleotides, the sequence is TGTGCCAGCAGCAAATTCGGGACTAGGGGACTAGGTAGTGAGCAGTTCTTC. The CDR3 plus the reference TRBV7-3 and TRBJ2-1 genes for the other parts give the full variable domain: GAGVSQTPSNKVTEKGKYVELRCDPISGHTALYWYRQSLGQGPEFLIYFQGTGAADDSGLPNDRFFAVRPEGSVSTLKIQRTERGDSAVYLCASSKFGTRGLGSEQFFGPGTRLTVL.